The 28 T cell receptor beta chains below come from one sample, sequenced in a study of blood T cell repertoires in COVID-19. Produced via immunoSEQ multiplex PCR; TCRdb's table is partial and in-frame only. The data show some 240,000 clones, roughly 79% seen once. The sequencing input was peripheral blood. The receptors originated from a woman of 80 years or more with COVID-19, enrolled during active disease.

The chain recombines TRBV5-1 with TRBJ2-4; D is possibly TRBD1 (7 bases). The CDR3 spans 14 residues. V lost 4 bases and J 8 bases, leaving 16 bases between the germline ends. The germline V gene has CDR1 SGHRS and CDR2 YFSETQ. This CDR3 reads CASSPGGSADIQYF. The CDR3 region has the DNA TGCGCCAGCAGCCCAGGGGGGTCAGCGGACATTCAGTACTTC.

This clone was counted between two and nine times. This chain connects TRBV18 to TRBJ1-3; 7 nucleotides line up with TRBD1. CDR3 length: 13 residues. V shed 6 bases and J 4 bases; nucleotides not matched to a gene: 3. Germline V CDR1 and CDR2: KGHSH, LQKENI. The CDR3 nucleotides read TGTGCCAGCTCTCCGACAGGGGGAAACACCATATATTTT. Its translation is CASSPTGGNTIYF.

The CDR3 sequence: CSVEDRRNEKLFF. DNA of the CDR3: TGCAGCGTTGAGGACAGGAGGAATGAAAAACTGTTTTTT. This chain connects TRBV29-1 to TRBJ1-4; 7 bases are shared with TRBD1. Germline V CDR1 and CDR2: SQVTM, ANQGSEA. J was trimmed by 5 bases and V by 3 bases; bases with no gene match: 3. This CDR3 has 13 residues.

Points on this clone: Other nucleotide sequences from this sample produce the same CDR3. V is TRBV30 and J is TRBJ1-1; D is perhaps TRBD1 (5 bases). Germline lookup yields CDR1 GTSNPN and CDR2 SVGIG (reference sequence). With 0 bases removed from V and 3 bases from J, the gap between germline ends came to 8 bases. The CDR3 loop spans 13 amino acids. The CDR3 bases are TGTGCCTGGAGTGTAGGCAGGGACACTGAAGCTTTCTTT. It is translated as CAWSVGRDTEAFF.

This clone was counted a single time. The J gene is TRBJ1-1, the V gene TRBV19, with 9 bases fitting TRBD1. The CDR3 covers 15 residues. Per germline, CDR1 LNHDA and CDR2 SQIVND (reference sequence). After removal of 3 bases from V and 5 bases from J, the junction contained 7 bases not matched to a gene. CDR3 region: CASSIEGTGRTEAFF. The CDR3 DNA follows: TGTGCCAGTAGTATCGAGGGGACAGGGAGGACTGAAGCTTTCTTT. Variable domain in full (rest from reference TRBV19 and TRBJ1-1): DGGITQSPKYLFRKEGQNVTLSCEQNLNHDAMYWYRQDPGQGLRLIYYSQIVNDFQKGDIAEGYSVSREKKESFPLTVTSAQKNPTAFYLCASSIEGTGRTEAFFGQGTRLTVV.

This chain links TRBV28 with TRBJ1-1; D is perhaps TRBD1 (6 bases). V lost 5 bases, J lost 1 base, and 11 bases lay in between. Germline V gives CDR1 MDHEN, CDR2 SYDVKM. This CDR3 comprises 14 residues. CDR3 sequence reads: CASSRQATNTEAFF. In DNA form, the CDR3 reads TGTGCCAGCAGTCGACAGGCGACGAACACTGAAGCTTTCTTT.

This chain uses TRBV6-1 with TRBJ1-2; D unclear. V was trimmed by 1 base and J by 2 bases, leaving 5 bases between them. Germline values: CDR1 MNHNS, CDR2 SASEGT. This CDR3 spans 13 amino acids. CDR3 DNA sequence: TGTGCCAGCAGTGAAGGAGAAAACTATGGCTACACCTTC. Amino acids: CASSEGENYGYTF.

The genes are TRBV7-2 and TRBJ1-2; TRBD1 matches at 7 bases. The CDR3 totals 15 residues. Germline CDR1 SGHTA, CDR2 FQGNSA. The junction had 2 bases not matched to a gene; V was cut back by 1 base and J by 0 bases. This chain's CDR3 is CASSLGGTANYGYTF. In DNA form, the CDR3 reads TGTGCCAGCAGCTTAGGGGGGACAGCTAACTATGGCTACACCTTC.

The chain carries TRBV5-4 and TRBJ2-3; 11 nucleotides line up with TRBD2. Germline CDR1 SGHNT, CDR2 YYREEE (reference sequence). The CDR3 is 17 amino acids. V shed 1 base, J shed 6 bases, and the junction held 10 bases outside the gene matches. CDR3 sequence (DNA): TGTGCCAGCAGCTTGTGGGCTAGCGGGGGGAAACGGGATACGCAGTATTTT. Encoded protein: CASSLWASGGKRDTQYF.

This clone was seen more than once but under ten times. The gene calls are TRBV5-1 and TRBJ2-1; D unresolved. Trimming removed 6 bases at V and 8 bases at J, with 21 bases between. Per germline, CDR1 SGHRS and CDR2 YFSETQ. The CDR3 length is 15 residues. The CDR3 here is CASTESPVSADEQFF. As DNA, the CDR3 is TGCGCCAGCACCGAATCCCCCGTTTCGGCGGATGAGCAGTTCTTC.

The gene calls are TRBV3-1 (or the pseudogene TRBV3-2) and TRBJ2-1, with 10 positions matching TRBD2. CDR1 is LGHDT and CDR2 is YNNKEL in the germline V gene (reference sequence). This CDR3 contains 16 residues. The junction had 12 bases not matched to a gene; V was cut back by 4 bases and J by 9 bases. In DNA, the CDR3 is TGTGCCAGCAGCCGCTTGGGGAGCGGGGGGGCCATTGAGCAGTTCTTC. It translates to CASSRLGSGGAIEQFF.

This clone was detected only once. The genes are TRBV2 and TRBJ1-5; D gene uncertain. CDR1 and CDR2 from the germline V gene are SNHLY and FYNNEI. The CDR3 contains 12 residues. The ends were cut back, 5 bases at V and 7 bases at J, with 9 bases in the middle. The CDR3 loop reads CASSRARQPQHF. The CDR3 DNA is TGTGCCAGCAGTCGCGCCCGGCAGCCCCAGCATTTT.

The chain joins TRBV11-3 to TRBJ1-1; D remains unclear. Trimming shortened V by 5 bases and J by 4 bases, and 5 bases separated the two germline ends. Germline CDR1 reads SGHNT; CDR2 reads YENEEA. This CDR3 has 11 amino acids. The CDR3 loop is CASSPLTEAFF. As DNA, the CDR3 is TGTGCCAGCAGCCCCCTCACTGAAGCTTTCTTT.

The chain has TRBV19 and TRBJ2-7; D unresolved. Trimming stripped 5 bases from V and 1 base from J, with 12 bases between. The germline V gene has CDR1 LNHDA and CDR2 SQIVND (reference sequence). The CDR3 length is 14 residues. CDR3 loop: CASSLHGRSYEQYF. The DNA of the CDR3 is TGTGCCAGTAGTCTCCATGGCAGATCCTACGAGCAGTACTTC.

This CDR3 is CASSSTLYGNTEAFF. The CDR3, as DNA: TGTGCCAGCAGTTCTACCCTTTATGGGAACACTGAAGCTTTCTTT. The rearrangement links TRBV6-5 to TRBJ1-1; D is unresolved. Trimming pared 4 bases from V and 1 base from J, leaving 13 bases between. This CDR3 comprises 15 residues. The V gene's germline CDR1 is MNHEY and CDR2 SVGAGI.

The chain couples TRBV6-6 to TRBJ2-5, with 8 bases identical to TRBD2. CDR3 length: 13 residues. Per germline, CDR1 MNHNY and CDR2 SVGAGI (reference sequence). The V segment lost 6 bases and the J segment 5 bases; nucleotides outside the gene matches: 5. CDR3 sequence: CASRDGRDETQYF. CDR3 nucleotide sequence: TGTGCCAGCAGGGACGGGAGGGACGAGACCCAGTACTTC.

The chain joins TRBV7-3 to TRBJ1-1; 7 nucleotides match TRBD1. V trimming: 4 bases; J trimming: 4 bases; junction bases outside the gene matches: 6. Per the germline V gene, CDR1 is SGHTA and CDR2 is FQGTGA. The CDR3 is 14 amino acids. The CDR3 DNA reads TGTGCCAGCAGCTCTTTCCAGGGGGTCACTGAAGCTTTCTTT. Translation gives CASSSFQGVTEAFF. The complete variable domain, with remaining parts taken from reference TRBV7-3 and TRBJ1-1, reads GAGVSQTPSNKVTEKGKYVELRCDPISGHTALYWYRQSLGQGPEFLIYFQGTGAADDSGLPNDRFFAVRPEGSVSTLKIQRTERGDSAVYLCASSSFQGVTEAFFGQGTRLTVV.

V and J are TRBV4-1 and TRBJ1-5; TRBD1 matches 8 bases. Germline trimming cut 2 bases from V and 5 bases from J; bases unmatched to any gene: 5. The CDR3 is 15 residues long. Germline loops: CDR1 MGHRA, CDR2 YSYEKL. As DNA, the CDR3 is TGCGCCAGCAGCCAACCCGGACAGGGCTATCAGCCCCAGCATTTT. It encodes CASSQPGQGYQPQHF.

The sample holds one count of this clone. The CDR3 loop reads CASSLKRGAYNEQFF. DNA of the CDR3: TGTGCCAGCAGCTTGAAGCGGGGGGCTTACAATGAGCAGTTCTTC. J is TRBJ2-1 and V is TRBV7-3; 9 bases match TRBD2. Germline CDR1 is SGHTA and CDR2 is FQGTGA. The V gene end was trimmed by 3 bases and the J gene end by 4 bases; junction bases not matched to a gene: 4. The CDR3 consists of 15 residues.

The chain couples TRBV9 to TRBJ2-1; weak D call: TRBD2 (6 bases). CDR3 size: 15 residues. Germline assignment: CDR1 SGDLS and CDR2 YYNGEE. Trimming shortened V by 0 bases and J by 5 bases, and 12 bases separated the two germline ends. The CDR3 reads CASSVVSSGHNEQFF. CDR3 DNA: TGTGCCAGCAGCGTAGTTAGTAGCGGCCACAATGAGCAGTTCTTC.

The CDR3 here is CASSYSPLAGKYQETQYF. The CDR3, as DNA: TGTGCCAGCAGTTACTCTCCGCTAGCGGGGAAGTACCAAGAGACCCAGTACTTC. The chain uses TRBV6-2 or TRBV6-3 and TRBJ2-5, with 9 bases lining up with TRBD2. The CDR3 consists of 18 residues. Germline V CDR1 and CDR2: MNHEY, SVGEGT. Trimming removed 0 bases from V and 0 bases from J; junction bases left unmatched: 8.

This clone was detected only a few times. V usage is TRBV30 and J usage is TRBJ1-1; possible D gene TRBD1, 5 bases. Trimming took off 7 bases at V and 2 bases at J, with 14 bases between the two ends. Germline lookup yields CDR1 GTSNPN and CDR2 SVGIG (reference sequence). This CDR3 region has 13 residues. CDR3: CASSPQANTEAFF. Written as DNA, the CDR3 is TGTGCCTCATCCCCACAGGCAAACACTGAAGCTTTCTTT.

This clone has a single count. J is TRBJ2-3 and V is TRBV28; TRBD1 aligns across 9 bases. Germline V gene data show CDR1 as MDHEN and CDR2 as SYDVKM. The V segment lost 2 bases and the J segment 14 bases; nucleotides outside the gene matches: 2. The CDR3 covers 11 residues. CDR3 in DNA: TGTGCCAGCAGTTTAGGGACAGGGTCGTATTTT. Encoded protein: CASSLGTGSYF.

V and J are TRBV2 and TRBJ2-1, with a possible D match to TRBD1 (6 bases). Per the germline V gene, CDR1 is SNHLY and CDR2 is FYNNEI. The CDR3 consists of 15 residues. Trimming took 7 bases from V and 5 from J, leaving 18 bases between them. CDR3 loop: CASTVGQTKNNEQFF. The CDR3 DNA reads TGTGCCAGCACAGTCGGACAGACCAAAAACAATGAGCAGTTCTTC. Full variable domain (missing parts from reference TRBV2 and TRBJ2-1): EPEVTQTPSHQVTQMGQEVILRCVPISNHLYFYWYRQILGQKVEFLVSFYNNEISEKSEIFDDQFSVERPDGSNFTLKIRSTKLEDSAMYFCASTVGQTKNNEQFFGPGTRLTVL.

The V call is TRBV6-5, the J call TRBJ2-5; tentatively, D is TRBD2 (5 bases). CDR3 length: 14 residues. CDR1 and CDR2 (germline): MNHEY, SVGAGI. Trimming stripped 6 bases from V and 7 bases from J, with 18 bases between. This CDR3 reads CASRPRFREGTQYF. The CDR3 DNA reads TGTGCCAGCAGGCCGAGGTTCCGGGAAGGGACCCAGTACTTC.

This clone was seen a few times. This chain connects TRBV13 to TRBJ1-2; 11 bases are shared with TRBD1. The CDR3 is 15 residues long. Germline loops: CDR1 PRHDT, CDR2 FYEKMQ (reference sequence). The ends lost 1 base at V and 6 bases at J; junction bases unmatched: 4. This CDR3 reads CASSLVGQGGHGYTF. CDR3 nucleotide sequence: TGTGCCAGCAGCTTAGTGGGACAGGGGGGTCATGGCTACACCTTC.

The J gene is TRBJ2-1, the V gene TRBV7-2; 7 bases agree with TRBD2. The germline gives CDR1 SGHTA, CDR2 FQGNSA. With 5 bases clipped from V and 3 bases from J, the junction kept 7 bases outside the gene matches. The CDR3 sequence is 15 residues long. The CDR3 DNA reads TGTGCCAGCAGCCCGGTGGCTAGCGGCTACAATGAGCAGTTCTTC. This sequence encodes CASSPVASGYNEQFF.

This chain joins TRBV20-1 and TRBJ2-4; 12 bases line up with TRBD2. CDR3 length: 17 amino acids. Trimming took 3 bases from V and 8 from J; bases not matched to a gene: 14. The germline V gene has CDR1 DFQATT and CDR2 SNEGSKA (reference sequence). CDR3 DNA: TGCAGTGCTAGTACCCTCGCTAGCGGGAGGGCCAATTACATTCAGTACTTC. Translating it yields CSASTLASGRANYIQYF.